Presented here are 18 T cell receptor beta chains from one specimen sequenced in a study of response to subunit inactivated influenza vaccine. MiXCR, applied by TCRdb to the RT-PCR reads, yields one record per CDR3 protein. The profile shows about 310,000 distinct CDR3 sequences, about a fifth of them singletons. The sequenced sample was PBMCs from blood, obtained about 19 months after vaccination. Receptors were obtained from a man aged 45 to 75 who received an inactivated influenza vaccine.

The chain is built from TRBV7-9 and TRBJ2-1; D is possibly TRBD2 (6 bases). The CDR3 has 16 residues. CDR1 is SEHNR, CDR2 FQNEAQ, per germline (reference sequence). Trimming cost V 0 bases and J 3 bases, with 12 bases left between them. CDR3 nucleotides: TGTGCCAGCAGCTTAGCTTTAACTAGCAGCTACAATGAGCAGTTCTTC. Translation: CASSLALTSSYNEQFF.

This chain links TRBV28 with TRBJ2-4; 12 bases line up with TRBD2. The CDR3 consists of 16 residues. From germline, CDR1 is MDHEN and CDR2 SYDVKM. V lost 4 bases, J lost 9 bases, and 10 bases stayed unmatched. The CDR3 region is CASSSSLGLAGPIQYF. CDR3 in DNA: TGTGCCAGCAGTTCATCTTTAGGACTAGCGGGACCCATTCAGTACTTC.

This clonotype has a count of ten or more. The chain couples TRBV6-6 to TRBJ1-5, with 10 bases fitting TRBD1. The CDR3 sequence is 12 residues long. The V gene end was trimmed by 8 bases and the J gene end by 5 bases; junction bases not matched to a gene: 0. Looked up from germline, CDR1 is MNHNY and CDR2 is SVGAGI (reference sequence). The CDR3 region has the DNA TGTGCCAGCGGGACAGGGGATCAGCCCCAGCATTTT. Translated: CASGTGDQPQHF.

This chain joins TRBV29-1 and TRBJ2-2; perhaps TRBD1 as D (6 bases). Trimming cost V 5 bases and J 6 bases, with 13 bases left between them. This CDR3 contains 13 residues. The germline CDR1 and CDR2 sequences are SQVTM and ANQGSEA. This CDR3 reads CSVSPTGSGELFF. DNA of the CDR3: TGCAGCGTTTCCCCCACAGGGTCCGGGGAGCTGTTTTTT.

This clonotype was detected a few times. The V call is TRBV27, the J call TRBJ2-7; TRBD2 matches 13 bases. CDR1 MNHEY and CDR2 SMNVEV come from the germline V gene (reference sequence). This CDR3 region has 18 residues. V shed 3 bases and J 7 bases; nucleotides not matched to a gene: 15. CDR3 amino acids: CASSFSYPGLAGNREQYF. The DNA of the CDR3 is TGTGCCAGCAGTTTTTCTTATCCGGGACTAGCGGGGAACAGGGAGCAGTACTTC.

This clonotype was seen many times. V gene TRBV20-1 combines with J gene TRBJ2-7; TRBD1 aligns across 9 bases. The ends lost 0 bases at V and 5 bases at J; junction bases unmatched: 2. The CDR3 consists of 13 residues. The V gene's germline CDR1 is DFQATT and CDR2 SNEGSKA (reference sequence). CDR3 residues: CSARDRDRDEQYF. As DNA, the CDR3 is TGCAGTGCTAGAGATAGGGACAGGGACGAGCAGTACTTC.

This clonotype was seen many times. The rearrangement uses TRBV11-2 and TRBJ1-2; no clear D. The germline V gene has CDR1 SGHAT and CDR2 FQNNGV. The CDR3 sequence is 15 residues long. V lost 2 bases to trimming and J lost 7 bases, with 17 bases between them. CDR3 region: CASSLSDIMAGGYTF. The DNA for the CDR3 is TGTGCCAGCAGCTTATCCGACATTATGGCAGGTGGCTACACCTTC.

This clonotype has more than one count but fewer than ten. The rearrangement uses TRBV20-1 and TRBJ2-7; tentative D call: TRBD1 (6 bases). Between the trimmed V and J ends, which lost 0 bases and 8 bases, there was a span of 29 bases. The length of the CDR3 is 18 residues. Germline-derived CDR1 and CDR2 are DFQATT and SNEGSKA (reference sequence). The CDR3 spells CSARDQGTHQPTKAQQYF. Here the CDR3 DNA reads TGCAGTGCTAGAGACCAGGGGACACATCAACCGACCAAGGCTCAGCAGTACTTC.

This chain links TRBV28 with TRBJ2-5; D perhaps matches TRBD1 (6 bases). V was clipped by 2 bases and J by 5 bases, with 9 bases between them. The germline V gene has CDR1 MDHEN and CDR2 SYDVKM. The CDR3 spans 13 residues. The CDR3 DNA reads TGTGCCAGCAGTTTAAGGGGGTATGAGACCCAGTACTTC. Translating it yields CASSLRGYETQYF.

This clonotype was counted a few times. This chain uses TRBV15 with TRBJ2-3; a possible D gene is TRBD1 (6 bases). V lost 8 bases to trimming and J lost 0 bases, with 15 bases between them. Per germline, CDR1 LNHNV and CDR2 YYDKDF (reference sequence). The CDR3 is 15 amino acids. CDR3 sequence (DNA): TGTGCCACCTCTTTTAGACAGGTGAGCACAGATACGCAGTATTTT. Its translation is CATSFRQVSTDTQYF. The full variable domain, completed using reference TRBV15 and TRBJ2-3, is DAMVIQNPRYQVTQFGKPVTLSCSQTLNHNVMYWYQQKSSQAPKLLFHYYDKDFNNEADTPDNFQSRRPNTSFCFLDIRSPGLGDTAMYLCATSFRQVSTDTQYFGPGTRLTVL.

The V and J genes are TRBV18 and TRBJ2-1, with a weak D call TRBD1 (6 bases). V was shortened by 1 base and J by 1 base, with 11 bases between the two germline ends. The CDR3 is 16 residues long. Germline values: CDR1 KGHSH, CDR2 LQKENI. CDR3 in amino acids: CASSPQQQGSYNEQFF. The CDR3 bases are TGTGCCAGCTCACCACAACAACAGGGTTCCTACAATGAGCAGTTCTTC.

This clonotype was observed a few times. This chain connects TRBV7-2 to TRBJ2-2; 7 bases fit TRBD1. Germline V gene sequence: CDR1 SGHTA, CDR2 FQGNSA. V was clipped by 5 bases and J by 4 bases; unmatched bases: 7. CDR3 size: 15 residues. The CDR3 sequence is CASSKTGRSTGELFF. CDR3 coding DNA: TGTGCCAGCAGCAAGACAGGGCGGAGCACCGGGGAGCTGTTTTTT.

This clonotype was counted a few times. V and J are TRBV28 and TRBJ2-7; D gene ambiguous. In germline, CDR1 is MDHEN, CDR2 SYDVKM. The CDR3 totals 14 residues. Trimming cost V 3 bases and J 2 bases, with 11 bases left between them. The CDR3 region is CASSLRLPPYEQYF. CDR3 bases: TGTGCCAGCAGTTTGAGGCTGCCACCCTACGAGCAGTACTTC. Drawing the rest from reference TRBV28 and TRBJ2-7, the complete variable domain is DVKVTQSSRYLVKRTGEKVFLECVQDMDHENMFWYRQDPGLGLRLIYFSYDVKMKEKGDIPEGYSVSREKKERFSLILESASTNQTSMYLCASSLRLPPYEQYFGPGTRLTVT.

This clonotype has only one observation. This chain joins TRBV6-4 and TRBJ2-6; 7 bases map to TRBD2. The germline V gene has CDR1 MRHNA and CDR2 SNTAGT. The junction had 14 bases not matched to a gene; V was cut back by 6 bases and J by 0 bases. CDR3 size: 19 residues. The CDR3 region is CASRDPLGTTVSGANVLTF. The CDR3 region has the DNA TGTGCCAGCAGAGACCCCCTCGGGACTACAGTCTCTGGGGCCAACGTCCTGACTTTC.

This clonotype has ten or more counts. V gene TRBV7-2 combines with J gene TRBJ2-3, with TRBD1 as a possible D gene (6 bases). This CDR3 contains 17 residues. Trimming removed 2 bases from V and 7 bases from J, with 22 bases in between. CDR1 is SGHTA, CDR2 FQGNSA, per germline. CDR3 DNA sequence: TGTGCCAGCAGCTTATCGCCTAATCGACTGGGGGCTAATACGCAGTATTTT. This encodes CASSLSPNRLGANTQYF.

In its sample, this clonotype was seen many times. This CDR3 reads CASSLLGGRVEAFF. DNA of the CDR3: TGTGCCAGCAGCTTGTTGGGGGGGCGGGTTGAAGCTTTCTTT. The rearrangement links TRBV5-6 to TRBJ1-1; the D gene is possibly TRBD1 (6 bases). From germline, CDR1 is SGHDT and CDR2 YYEEEE. V lost 1 base, J lost 7 bases, and 14 bases lay in between. The CDR3 covers 14 residues.

To note about this clonotype: At one end, the junction sequence differs from germline, possibly due to a read error. This chain connects TRBV7-7 to TRBJ1-6; D is ambiguous. From germline, CDR1 is SSHAT and CDR2 FNYEAQ (reference sequence). The length of the CDR3 is 13 residues. The CDR3 nucleotides are TGTGCTAGCAGCTCACACTATAATTCACCCCTCCACTTT. Residues: CASSSHYNSPLHF.

The chain joins TRBV11-2 to TRBJ2-3; D is unclear. Per the germline V gene, CDR1 is SGHAT and CDR2 is FQNNGV. This CDR3 is built from 14 residues. The V and J ends lost 5 bases and 5 bases respectively, with 14 bases between them. DNA of the CDR3: TGTGCCAGCAGCAGCATATGGGGAATAGATACGCAGTATTTT. Protein sequence: CASSSIWGIDTQYF.